This TCR beta chain was sequenced in a study of CD8 T cells in ankylosing spondylitis. This clonotype was picked up many times. Antigen: not known. Study-wide points: Disease-linked clones had a CD8+ phenotype and relatively low frequency in peripheral blood. Past research had described some motif variants in reactive arthritis synovial fluid and blood.

Using quantitative 5'-RACE with molecular barcodes, the authors made TCR beta libraries. A single record per CDR3 protein comes from TCRdb applying MiXCR to the 5' RACE reads. The table records thousands of distinct CDR3 sequences, around 8.2% of them present only once. Germline V gene data show CDR1 as SGDLS and CDR2 as YYNGEE. The CDR3 has 15 amino acids. V gave up 5 bases and J gave up 3 bases, with 15 bases separating them. This sequence joins TRBV9 and TRBJ2-1; D not certain. Sequenced: blood, either unsorted or a sorted T cell fraction (not recorded which). This TCR derives from a male donor with ankylosing spondylitis or in good health (not recorded which). For the CDR3, the DNA is TGTGCCAGCAGTGGAGAGATGGCAGACTACAATGAGCAGTTCTTC. Its protein is CASSGEMADYNEQFF.